These 13 T cell receptor beta chains were all obtained from the same sample, sequenced in a study of T cells in Graves' hyperthyroidism and ophthalmopathy. TCR beta CDR3 regions were amplified from RNA transcripts. HTBI primers were employed in a first-round RT-PCR of the TCR CDR3. Via MiXCR, TCRdb re-called the multiplex PCR reads, giving one row per CDR3 protein. Of about 270,000 distinct CDR3 sequences in the sample, 22% were seen once. The sequenced sample was blood. The source of these receptors is a man aged 25-45 years with Graves' ophthalmopathy.

The rearrangement uses TRBV12-3 or TRBV12-4 and TRBJ1-3, with D unclear. Deletions cut 3 bases from V and 6 bases from J, with 3 bases between. The CDR3 loop spans 11 amino acids. The CDR3 DNA is TGTGCCAGCAGTTTGGTAAACACCATATATTTT. Its protein product is CASSLVNTIYF.

This chain uses TRBV11-2 with TRBJ2-1; TRBD1 might be the D (6 bases). The CDR3 is made up of 15 amino acids. V was pared by 5 bases and J by 6 bases, with 17 bases between. CDR1 is SGHAT and CDR2 is FQNNGV in the germline V gene. Here the CDR3 reads CASSPDRYFVNEQFF. CDR3 DNA: TGTGCCAGCAGCCCCGACAGGTATTTCGTCAATGAGCAGTTCTTC.

In this sample, this clonotype turned up many times. The chain employs TRBV13 and TRBJ2-7; TRBD2 agrees at 14 bases. Germline lookup yields CDR1 PRHDT and CDR2 FYEKMQ (reference sequence). The CDR3 is 17 residues long. The trim removed 5 bases at V and 2 bases at J, leaving 8 bases unmatched. CDR3 amino acids: CASSQGTSGSTAYEQYF. The CDR3 coding sequence is TGTGCCAGCAGCCAAGGGACTAGCGGGAGTACGGCCTACGAGCAGTACTTC.

This chain joins TRBV11-1 and TRBJ1-3; no reliable D call. The CDR3 has 10 residues. Germline CDR1 SGHAT, CDR2 FQDESV (reference sequence). With 5 bases removed from V and 7 bases from J, the gap between germline ends came to 3 bases. The CDR3 DNA follows: TGTGCCAGCAGCCGGAACACCATATATTTT. Translated: CASSRNTIYF.

Note on this clonotype: It may be a read error: a sequence one base away is much more abundant. The DNA for the CDR3 is TGTGCCAGCAGTGGGACAGGGGGCGAGCAGTTCTTC. This gives the protein CASSGTGGEQFF. The chain employs TRBV28 and TRBJ2-1; 12 bases are a match to TRBD1. V lost 5 bases, J lost 10 bases, and 0 bases stayed unmatched. Germline lookup yields CDR1 MDHEN and CDR2 SYDVKM. The CDR3 is made up of 12 amino acids.

The V and J genes are TRBV11-3 and TRBJ2-7; D possibly corresponds to TRBD1 (5 bases). Trimming removed 4 bases at V and 2 bases at J, with 9 bases between. Germline V gene lookup returns CDR1 SGHNT and CDR2 YENEEA. This CDR3 region has 13 residues. CDR3 sequence (DNA): TGTGCCAGCAGCTCGGACACTCCCTACGAGCAGTACTTC. The encoded protein is CASSSDTPYEQYF.

This clonotype was observed at least ten times. The J gene is TRBJ1-2, the V gene TRBV3-1; a possible D gene is TRBD1 (5 bases). V lost 1 base, J lost 7 bases, and 13 bases lay in between. This CDR3 has 14 amino acids. Germline V gene lookup returns CDR1 LGHDT and CDR2 YNNKEL (reference sequence). CDR3 sequence reads: CASSQVPGGRGYTF. As DNA, the CDR3 is TGTGCCAGCAGCCAAGTACCCGGGGGTCGTGGCTACACCTTC.

This clonotype was observed many times. This chain connects TRBV2 to TRBJ2-5; D is perhaps TRBD2 (6 bases). Germline CDR1 and CDR2: SNHLY and FYNNEI. V lost 3 bases to trimming and J lost 3 bases, with 17 bases between them. The CDR3 totals 16 residues. DNA of the CDR3: TGTGCCAGCAGTGATAAGGAGGGGAGGAATAAAGAGACCCAGTACTTC. It is translated as CASSDKEGRNKETQYF.

The V gene is TRBV2, the J gene TRBJ2-7, with 10 bases aligning to TRBD1. The germline gives CDR1 SNHLY, CDR2 FYNNEI. After removal of 7 bases from V and 3 bases from J, the junction contained 6 bases not matched to a gene. The CDR3 covers 14 residues. The CDR3 region is CASTTGTGVYEQYF. For the CDR3, the DNA is TGTGCCAGCACCACCGGGACAGGGGTCTACGAGCAGTACTTC.

The chain employs TRBV28 and TRBJ1-4, with 7 bases lining up with TRBD1. Trimming cost V 4 bases and J 7 bases; bases outside gene matches: 6. This CDR3 spans 14 amino acids. Germline CDR1 MDHEN, CDR2 SYDVKM. The CDR3: CASSYRQGVEKLFF. The CDR3 DNA reads as TGTGCCAGCAGTTACCGACAGGGTGTTGAAAAACTGTTTTTT.

The V and J genes are TRBV3-1 and TRBJ1-2; no definite D call. The CDR3 contains 16 residues. V lost 0 bases, J lost 2 bases, and 13 bases lay in between. Germline CDR1 LGHDT, CDR2 YNNKEL (reference sequence). In DNA, the CDR3 is TGTGCCAGCAGCCAAGAGTTCAGCGACTTGAACTATGGCTACACCTTC. It yields the protein CASSQEFSDLNYGYTF.

The gene calls are TRBV12-5 and TRBJ2-1, with TRBD2 matching over 13 bases. The V segment lost 5 bases and the J segment 0 bases; nucleotides outside the gene matches: 25. Germline CDR1 reads LGHNT; CDR2 reads FRNRAP. There are 24 residues in the CDR3. The chain's CDR3 is CASGGLRVHPGLAGDPRSYNEQFF. CDR3 nucleotides: TGTGCTAGTGGTGGGCTAAGGGTTCACCCCGGACTAGCGGGAGACCCACGCTCCTACAATGAGCAGTTCTTC.

This chain joins TRBV7-3 and TRBJ2-3, with TRBD1 identical over 8 bases. The CDR3 runs to 20 residues. Trimming at V came to 0 bases and at J to 0 bases, leaving 14 bases not matched to a gene. CDR1 is SGHTA and CDR2 is FQGTGA in the germline V gene. DNA for the CDR3: TGTGCCAGCAGCTTAACGCCCCACAGGGGGTCCCCACTTAGCACAGATACGCAGTATTTT. Translating gives CASSLTPHRGSPLSTDTQYF.